What follows are 7 T cell receptor beta chains derived from one specimen sequenced in a study of T cells in Graves' hyperthyroidism and ophthalmopathy. TCR beta CDR3 regions were amplified from RNA transcripts. First-round RT-PCR with HTBI primers amplified the TCR CDR3 region. Via MiXCR, TCRdb re-called the multiplex PCR reads, giving one row per CDR3 protein. The sample records around 350,000 distinct CDR3 sequences, 15% to 19% being singletons. The sample was blood. These receptors all come from a woman aged 18-29 years with Graves' hyperthyroidism that later progressed to Graves' ophthalmopathy.

This clonotype was detected ten times or more. CDR3 DNA sequence: TGTGCCAGCAGTTTAGCGACTAGCGGGAGACCCTACGAGCAGTACTTC. Translation gives CASSLATSGRPYEQYF. The rearrangement links TRBV28 to TRBJ2-7; 12 bases are shared with TRBD2. V was clipped by 2 bases and J by 2 bases; unmatched bases: 4. Germline-derived CDR1 and CDR2 are MDHEN and SYDVKM. This CDR3 has 16 amino acids.

This clonotype occurred many times. CDR3 amino acids: CAWNPMANEKLFF. As DNA, the CDR3 is TGTGCCTGGAACCCGATGGCTAATGAAAAACTGTTTTTT. The chain combines TRBV30 with TRBJ1-4; D unresolved. The CDR3 contains 13 residues. Germline lookup yields CDR1 GTSNPN and CDR2 SVGIG (reference sequence). V was clipped by 4 bases and J by 3 bases, with 9 bases between them. The variable domain in full, with the rest retrieved from reference TRBV30 and TRBJ1-4, is SQTIHQWPATLVQPVGSPLSLECTVEGTSNPNLYWYRQAAGRGLQLLFYSVGIGQISSEVPQNLSASRPQDRQFILSSKKLLLSDSGFYLCAWNPMANEKLFFGSGTQLSVL.

This clonotype was found many times. V and J are TRBV27 and TRBJ2-1; TRBD1 aligns across 7 bases. The CDR3 has 13 residues. Germline CDR1 and CDR2: MNHEY and SMNVEV (reference sequence). Trimming removed 5 bases from V and 7 bases from J; junction bases left unmatched: 5. CDR3: CASSMDRRNEQFF. The CDR3 DNA reads TGTGCCAGCAGTATGGACAGGAGGAATGAGCAGTTCTTC.

The chain links TRBV7-9 to TRBJ2-5, with D maybe TRBD2 (6 bases). Per germline, CDR1 SEHNR and CDR2 FQNEAQ (reference sequence). V lost 4 bases to trimming and J lost 1 base, with 16 bases between them. The CDR3 extends over 16 amino acids. CDR3 in amino acids: CASSYSVSGPQETQYF. The CDR3 DNA follows: TGTGCCAGCAGCTATAGCGTGAGCGGGCCCCAAGAGACCCAGTACTTC.

Comment on this clonotype: The junction does not match germline at one end; this may be a read error. The rearrangement links TRBV12-3 or TRBV12-4 to TRBJ2-2; a weak D match, TRBD2 (6 bases). This CDR3 has 11 amino acids. The CDR3 DNA reads as TGTGCCAGCAGTTTCCCCGGGGGGCTGTTTTTT. Amino acids: CASSFPGGLFF.

The count of this clonotype is one. One base away lies a much larger clone, so this may be a sequencing read error. The chain carries TRBV3-1 and TRBJ2-1; 8 bases are a match to TRBD2. J gave up 11 bases and V 3 bases, and 12 bases lay outside the gene matches. CDR3 length equals 15 residues. Germline CDR1 and CDR2: LGHDT and YNNKEL (reference sequence). CDR3 amino acids: CASSHNSGSVNQQFF. The CDR3 nucleotides are TGTGCCAGCAGCCATAACAGCGGGAGTGTGAATCAGCAGTTCTTC.

This clonotype appeared a few times. This CDR3 reads CASSLRGTGGGSDTQYF. The CDR3 DNA reads TGTGCCAGCAGTTTAAGGGGGACAGGGGGCGGGTCAGATACGCAGTATTTT. The chain is built from TRBV27 and TRBJ2-3; 12 bases fit TRBD1. Per the germline V gene, CDR1 is MNHEY and CDR2 is SMNVEV (reference sequence). CDR3 size: 17 residues. The V segment lost 2 bases and the J segment 4 bases; nucleotides outside the gene matches: 7.